These T cell receptor beta chains were read from a single sample in a study of response to subunit inactivated influenza vaccine. TCRdb recomputed calls from the RT-PCR reads with MiXCR, one row per CDR3 protein. The sample gives about 520,000 distinct CDR3 sequences, 25% of which show up once; 1.5% to 2% is in the top ten. Source: CD4+ T cells sorted from PBMCs, taken roughly 5 days after vaccination. The receptor source for this set is a man aged 45 to 65 who received an inactivated influenza vaccine. Each CDR3 is given with its conserved first and last residue. D genes are given only for firm matches. The size field is filled for only some rows; it gives once, few, many or a size class.

cdr3_aa cdr3_nt v_call clone_size j_call d_call
CSVGTTPKAGELFF TGCAGCGTTGGTACTACTCCGAAAGCCGGGGAGCTGTTTTTT TRBV29-1 NA TRBJ2-2 NA
CASGTRSYEQYF TGTGCCAGCGGGACTCGAAGCTACGAGCAGTACTTC TRBV12-3/TRBV12-4 NA TRBJ2-7 NA
CSGMPSGGNEQFF TGCAGCGGAATGCCTAGCGGGGGGAATGAGCAGTTCTTC TRBV29-1 once TRBJ2-1 TRBD2
CASSLTTIDRHQPQHF TGTGCCAGCAGCTTGACCACTATAGACAGGCATCAGCCCCAGCATTTT TRBV5-6 NA TRBJ1-5 NA
CASAPPGGWANGIQYF TGTGCCAGCGCCCCTCCGGGGGGGTGGGCAAACGGCATTCAGTACTTC TRBV6-1 NA TRBJ2-4 TRBD2
CASSLSLAYEQYF TGTGCCAGCAGTTTGTCCCTAGCCTACGAGCAGTACTTC TRBV12-3/TRBV12-4 few TRBJ2-7 NA
CASSLVDIRTGELFF TGTGCCAGCAGCTTAGTGGACATCAGAACCGGGGAGCTGTTTTTT TRBV7-9 NA TRBJ2-2 NA
CASRGGGRTDTQYF TGTGCCAGCAGGGGAGGCGGTCGGACAGATACGCAGTATTTT TRBV6-2/TRBV6-3 NA TRBJ2-3 NA
CASSYPPGQGGDGRYNEQFF TGTGCCAGCAGCTACCCCCCGGGACAGGGGGGTGACGGCCGTTACAATGAGCAGTTCTTC TRBV7-8 NA TRBJ2-1 TRBD1
CASSPDRSYEQYF TGTGCCAGCAGCCCCGACCGTTCCTACGAGCAGTACTTC TRBV6-1 few TRBJ2-7 NA
CATSDQLAGGRDTQYF TGTGCCACCAGTGATCAACTAGCGGGGGGGCGGGATACGCAGTATTTT TRBV24-1 NA TRBJ2-3 TRBD2
CASSRQAGYEQYF TGTGCCAGCAGTAGACAGGCGGGCTACGAGCAGTACTTC TRBV12-3/TRBV12-4 many TRBJ2-7 NA
CSAYGQGIAEAFF TGCAGTGCTTACGGACAGGGGATTGCTGAAGCTTTCTTT TRBV20-1 many TRBJ1-1 TRBD1
CASALAGYNEQFF TGTGCCAGCGCCCTAGCGGGGTACAATGAGCAGTTCTTC TRBV12-3/TRBV12-4 NA TRBJ2-1 TRBD2
CASSDFSSYEQYF TGTGCCAGCAGTGATTTCAGTTCCTACGAGCAGTACTTC TRBV2 NA TRBJ2-7 NA
CASSPTGLAKNIQYF TGTGCCAGCTCACCGACGGGACTAGCCAAAAACATTCAGTACTTC TRBV18 NA TRBJ2-4 NA
CSAGPKQGRKETQYF TGCAGTGCTGGACCAAAACAGGGGCGGAAAGAGACCCAGTACTTC TRBV20-1 few TRBJ2-5 TRBD1
CATSRGAGTGNQPQHF TGTGCCACCAGCAGAGGAGCCGGGACAGGCAATCAGCCCCAGCATTTT TRBV15 few TRBJ1-5 TRBD1
CSAREDRSSSGANVLTF TGCAGTGCTAGAGAAGACAGGTCTAGCTCTGGGGCCAACGTCCTGACTTTC TRBV20-1 NA TRBJ2-6 NA
CASGQDSLSGNTIYF TGTGCCAGCGGACAGGATTCTCTCTCTGGAAACACCATATATTTT TRBV12-3/TRBV12-4 NA TRBJ1-3 TRBD1
CASSQDSDSGRDSYNEQFF TGTGCCAGCAGCCAAGATAGTGATAGCGGGAGGGACTCCTACAATGAGCAGTTCTTC TRBV4-2 NA TRBJ2-1 TRBD2
CASSPLGLSKATQYF TGTGCCAGCAGTCCCTTGGGACTATCGAAGGCTACGCAGTATTTT TRBV6-2/TRBV6-3 few TRBJ2-3 TRBD2
CASSLNLGRGVYEQYF TGCGCCAGCAGCTTGAATCTTGGCAGGGGAGTTTACGAGCAGTACTTC TRBV5-1 NA TRBJ2-7 NA
CASSVREGSTDTQYF TGTGCCAGCAGCGTACGGGAGGGAAGCACAGATACGCAGTATTTT TRBV9 few TRBJ2-3 TRBD2
CSARDTGRGTDTQYF TGCAGTGCTAGAGATACGGGAAGGGGCACAGATACGCAGTATTTT TRBV20-1 few TRBJ2-3 NA
CASRKIAGQDTQYF TGTGCCAGCAGGAAAATAGCGGGACAAGATACGCAGTATTTT TRBV7-9 NA TRBJ2-3 TRBD2
CATLSGDRGYEQYF TGTGCCACCCTGAGTGGGGACAGGGGCTACGAGCAGTACTTC TRBV10-3 NA TRBJ2-7 TRBD1
CSVSAGGQGEQYF TGCAGCGTTTCGGCGGGAGGGCAGGGGGAGCAGTACTTC TRBV29-1 NA TRBJ2-7 TRBD2
CSAQGQGINYGYTF TGCAGTGCTCAAGGACAGGGGATTAACTATGGCTACACCTTC TRBV20-1 NA TRBJ1-2 TRBD1
CASSLGVGSSGANVLTF TGTGCCAGCAGCTTGGGAGTAGGGAGCTCTGGGGCCAACGTCCTGACTTTC TRBV5-4 once TRBJ2-6 NA
CASSDRLRGRAKTQYF TGTGCCAGCAGTGACCGCCTCAGGGGAAGAGCGAAGACCCAGTACTTC TRBV25-1 few TRBJ2-5 NA